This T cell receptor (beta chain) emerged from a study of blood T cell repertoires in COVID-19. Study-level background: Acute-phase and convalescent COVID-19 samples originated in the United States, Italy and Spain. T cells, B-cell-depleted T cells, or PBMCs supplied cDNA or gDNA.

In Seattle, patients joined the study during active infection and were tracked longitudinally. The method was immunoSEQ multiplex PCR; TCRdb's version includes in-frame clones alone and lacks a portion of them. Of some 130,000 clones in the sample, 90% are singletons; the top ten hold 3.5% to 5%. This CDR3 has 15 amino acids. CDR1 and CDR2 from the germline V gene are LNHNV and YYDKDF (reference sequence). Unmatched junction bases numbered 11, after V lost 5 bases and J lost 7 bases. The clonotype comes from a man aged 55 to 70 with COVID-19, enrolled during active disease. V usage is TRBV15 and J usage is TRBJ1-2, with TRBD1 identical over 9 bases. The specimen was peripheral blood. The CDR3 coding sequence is TGTGCCACCAGCTCTCGGGACAGGGTGTATTTTGGCTACACCTTC. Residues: CATSSRDRVYFGYTF.